A single sample is the source of the 20 T cell receptor beta chains below, sequenced in a study of CDR3 diversity in severe acne. TCRdb redid the calling of the PCR reads with MiXCR, one entry per CDR3 protein. The sample includes 84,000 or so distinct CDR3 sequences, over 45% of them seen just once. The source material was blood. These receptors were collected from a male donor in good health, serving as a control.

At least ten counts were recorded for this clonotype. The CDR3 reads CASRGPGTGWKETQYF. The CDR3 nucleotides are TGTGCCAGCAGGGGTCCCGGGACAGGGTGGAAAGAGACCCAGTACTTC. The chain employs TRBV6-8 and TRBJ2-5; TRBD1 matches 9 bases. V was clipped by 6 bases and J by 3 bases; unmatched bases: 11. The CDR3 extends over 16 amino acids. The germline gives CDR1 MNHGY, CDR2 SAAAGT.

Notes on this clonotype: A read error is likely, as this CDR3 ends without the conserved phenylalanine or tryptophan. The DNA is left out, because the CDR3 cannot be placed on it with certainty; the CDR3 is given as TCRdb lists it. This chain links TRBV6-1 with TRBJ1-3; the table's TRBD1 call for D was not verified on the DNA. Per the germline V gene, CDR1 is MNHNS and CDR2 is SASEGT. The CDR3 is 17 amino acids in total, end residues counted. CDR3 loop: CASSHRGGRGRRGARGD.

The rearrangement uses TRBV25-1 and TRBJ1-1; D remains ambiguous. The germline CDR1 and CDR2 sequences are MGHDK and SYGVNS. This CDR3 comprises 14 residues. The V and J ends lost 2 bases and 0 bases respectively, with 7 bases between them. The DNA for the CDR3 is TGTGCCAGCAGTGAAGAGTCCGTGAACACTGAAGCTTTCTTT. It specifies CASSEESVNTEAFF. The full variable domain, with the rest looked up from reference TRBV25-1 and TRBJ1-1, is EADIYQTPRYLVIGTGKKITLECSQTMGHDKMYWYQQDPGMELHLIHYSYGVNSTEKGDLSSESTVSRIRTEHFPLTLESARPSHTSQYLCASSEESVNTEAFFGQGTRLTVV.

This clonotype was seen a handful of times. V and J are TRBV10-3 and TRBJ2-7, with D hard to call. CDR1 and CDR2 from the germline V gene are ENHRY and SYGVKD. This CDR3 has 13 amino acids. V dropped 6 bases and J dropped 1 base, with 10 bases sitting between them. The CDR3 bases are TGTGCCATCAGGGGTCGCCTATCCTACGAGCAGTACTTC. This codes for CAIRGRLSYEQYF.

The rearrangement uses TRBV7-3 and TRBJ1-1; D is uncertain. Germline CDR1 is SGHTA and CDR2 is FQGTGA. Trimming removed 2 bases from V and 1 base from J, with 8 bases in between. The length of the CDR3 is 14 residues. The CDR3 DNA follows: TGTGCCAGCAGCTTACGATTGGGGAACACTGAAGCTTTCTTT. Protein product: CASSLRLGNTEAFF.

This chain joins TRBV7-3 and TRBJ2-7; possibly TRBD1 for D (6 bases). CDR3 length: 16 amino acids. The V end was cut by 2 bases, the J end by 0 bases, with 14 bases between. The germline V gene has CDR1 SGHTA and CDR2 FQGTGA. CDR3 DNA sequence: TGTGCCAGCAGCTTAGCGGAACAGGGACCCTCCTACGAGCAGTACTTC. This encodes CASSLAEQGPSYEQYF.

The V and J genes are TRBV6-6 and TRBJ2-6, with D possibly matching TRBD1 (6 bases). The V gene lost 5 bases and the J gene lost 3 bases, with 14 bases spanning the gap. This CDR3 has 16 residues. The germline V gene has CDR1 MNHNY and CDR2 SVGAGI (reference sequence). This CDR3 reads CASSTKRTVGANVLTF. The CDR3, as DNA: TGTGCCAGCAGTACCAAAAGGACAGTTGGGGCCAACGTCCTGACTTTC.

The sample holds many counts of this clonotype. V is TRBV7-9 and J is TRBJ1-2; D is undetermined. CDR3 length: 16 residues. Trimming stripped 1 base from V and 3 bases from J, with 15 bases between. Germline loops: CDR1 SEHNR, CDR2 FQNEAQ (reference sequence). As DNA, the CDR3 is TGTGCCAGCAGCTTAGAGGAGTCGCGTTTGGACTATGGCTACACCTTC. This sequence encodes CASSLEESRLDYGYTF. Variable domain in full (rest from reference TRBV7-9 and TRBJ1-2): DTGVSQNPRHKITKRGQNVTFRCDPISEHNRLYWYRQTLGQGPEFLTYFQNEAQLEKSRLLSDRFSAERPKGSFSTLEIQRTEQGDSAMYLCASSLEESRLDYGYTFGSGTRLTVV.

This clonotype has only one observation. The rearrangement uses TRBV2 and TRBJ1-2; TRBD1 might be the D (5 bases). The germline V gene encodes CDR1 SNHLY and CDR2 FYNNEI. This CDR3 is 15 amino acids long. V was shortened by 0 bases and J by 6 bases, with 14 bases between the two germline ends. In DNA form, the CDR3 reads TGTGCCAGCAGTGAAGCTAGGGGACGGGGAAATGGCTACACCTTC. It specifies CASSEARGRGNGYTF.

In regard to this clonotype: Mismatch with germline at one junction end may stem from a read error. The V call is TRBV7-9, the J call TRBJ1-2; 9 bases match TRBD1. The CDR3 runs 16 residues. CDR1 and CDR2 (germline): SEHNR, FQNEAQ (reference sequence). Written as DNA, the CDR3 is TGTGCCAGTAGCTTAGCGGGACAGGGAGATGCCTATGGCTACACCTTC. Amino acid sequence: CASSLAGQGDAYGYTF.

This clonotype was picked up a small number of times. The gene calls are TRBV10-3 and TRBJ1-6; D perhaps matches TRBD1 (6 bases). This CDR3 has 15 residues. CDR1 and CDR2 (germline): ENHRY, SYGVKD. Trimming pared 11 bases from V and 8 bases from J, leaving 22 bases between. The CDR3 DNA reads TGTGCCGCGGCGGGACACTCAACAAGCGATTCACCCCTCCACTTT. This encodes CAAAGHSTSDSPLHF.

CDR3 amino acids: CSARDTGWEETQYF. The CDR3 nucleotides are TGCAGTGCTAGAGATACCGGGTGGGAAGAGACCCAGTACTTC. This chain uses TRBV20-1 with TRBJ2-5, with no clear D. V lost 0 bases, J lost 3 bases, and 11 bases lay in between. Germline V gene lookup returns CDR1 DFQATT and CDR2 SNEGSKA (reference sequence). This CDR3 is 14 amino acids long.

The V call is TRBV7-9, the J call TRBJ1-2; D gene uncertain. Trimming shortened V by 5 bases and J by 7 bases, and 23 bases separated the two germline ends. Looked up from germline, CDR1 is SEHNR and CDR2 is FQNEAQ (reference sequence). The CDR3 is 16 amino acids. DNA of the CDR3: TGTGCCAGCAGCCCTTCCCAGGTCCGATTGACGAGTGGCTACACCTTC. Protein product: CASSPSQVRLTSGYTF.

This clonotype was seen many times. V is TRBV2 and J is TRBJ1-5; weak D call: TRBD1 (6 bases). CDR1 SNHLY and CDR2 FYNNEI come from the germline V gene. With 8 bases removed from V and 1 base from J, the gap between germline ends came to 15 bases. This CDR3 comprises 15 residues. The CDR3 is CASRGWGASNQPQHF. In nucleotides, the CDR3 is TGTGCCAGCCGGGGGTGGGGGGCGAGCAATCAGCCCCAGCATTTT.

This clonotype was picked up one time. The chain has TRBV20-1 and TRBJ2-7; 15 bases align to TRBD2. Unmatched junction bases numbered 7, after V lost 6 bases and J lost 4 bases. Germline V lookup: CDR1 DFQATT, CDR2 SNEGSKA (reference sequence). CDR3 length: 15 amino acids. The CDR3 is CSAGLAGGPWYEQYF. Written as DNA, the CDR3 is TGCAGTGCAGGACTAGCGGGAGGGCCTTGGTACGAGCAGTACTTC.

The chain recombines TRBV4-1 with TRBJ1-1; maybe TRBD1 (5 bases). CDR1 and CDR2 from the germline V gene are MGHRA and YSYEKL. Trimming removed 1 base at V and 6 bases at J, with 12 bases between. This CDR3 comprises 14 residues. CDR3 protein: CASSQAQGFAEAFF. Written as DNA, the CDR3 is TGCGCCAGCAGCCAAGCCCAGGGTTTCGCTGAAGCTTTCTTT.

The chain is built from TRBV19 and TRBJ1-6; D not resolved. V lost 3 bases, J lost 8 bases, and 5 bases lay in between. The CDR3 runs to 12 residues. Germline V gives CDR1 LNHDA, CDR2 SQIVND (reference sequence). The CDR3 reads CASSMMHSPLHF. In DNA, the CDR3 is TGTGCCAGTAGTATGATGCATTCACCCCTCCACTTT.

This clonotype showed up many times. This chain links TRBV24-1 with TRBJ1-1; perhaps TRBD1 as D (5 bases). V dropped 3 bases and J dropped 5 bases, with 12 bases sitting between them. Germline V gene sequence: CDR1 KGHDR, CDR2 SFDVKD. CDR3 length: 14 amino acids. The CDR3 here is CATSDPAGETEAFF. CDR3 DNA sequence: TGTGCCACCAGTGATCCGGCGGGGGAAACTGAAGCTTTCTTT.

V is TRBV2 and J is TRBJ1-2; weak D call: TRBD1 (5 bases). Deletions cut 5 bases from V and 5 bases from J, with 18 bases between. CDR1 and CDR2 from the germline V gene are SNHLY and FYNNEI. The CDR3 is 15 amino acids. The CDR3 loop reads CASSQGGVEGYGYTF. The CDR3 coding sequence is TGTGCCAGCAGTCAAGGAGGGGTTGAAGGGTATGGCTACACCTTC.

The rearrangement joins TRBV2 to TRBJ2-7, with a weak D call TRBD2 (6 bases). V was shortened by 1 base and J by 2 bases, with 12 bases between the two germline ends. The CDR3 is made up of 15 amino acids. The germline V gene encodes CDR1 SNHLY and CDR2 FYNNEI. CDR3 sequence: CASSEGGTGAYEQYF. In DNA form, the CDR3 reads TGTGCCAGCAGTGAAGGGGGGACTGGTGCCTACGAGCAGTACTTC.